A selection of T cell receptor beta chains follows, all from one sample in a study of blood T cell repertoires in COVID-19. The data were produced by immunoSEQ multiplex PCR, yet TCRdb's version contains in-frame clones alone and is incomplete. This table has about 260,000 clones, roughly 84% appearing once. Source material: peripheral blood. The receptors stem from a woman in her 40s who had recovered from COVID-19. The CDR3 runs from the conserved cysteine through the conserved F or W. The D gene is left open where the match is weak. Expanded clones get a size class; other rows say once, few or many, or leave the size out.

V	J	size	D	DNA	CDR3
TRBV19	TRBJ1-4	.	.	TGTGCCAGTAGCTCAGAGGGAGGGGCTCCTCGGACTAATGAAAAACTGTTTTTT	CASSSEGGAPRTNEKLFF
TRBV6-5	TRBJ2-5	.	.	TGTGCCAGCAGTTACGCGGGACAGCACCAAGAGACCCAGTACTTC	CASSYAGQHQETQYF
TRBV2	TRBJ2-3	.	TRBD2	TGTGCCAGCAGTTCAGGACTAGCGGAGTTCACAGATACGCAGTATTTT	CASSSGLAEFTDTQYF
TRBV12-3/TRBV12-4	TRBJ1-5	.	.	TGTGCCAGCAGTTTCCTGAGGGATCAGCCCCAGCATTTT	CASSFLRDQPQHF
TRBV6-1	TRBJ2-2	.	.	TGTGCCAGCAGTGAACGTCAGGCGATTGACACCGGGGAGCTGTTTTTT	CASSERQAIDTGELFF
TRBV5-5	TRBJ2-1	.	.	TGTGCCAGCAGCTTGTCGACGACATGGGTGCAGAATGAGCAGTTCTTC	CASSLSTTWVQNEQFF
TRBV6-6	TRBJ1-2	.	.	TGTGCCAGCAGCCCTCAAGATAGTGCTAAATATGGCTACACCTTC	CASSPQDSAKYGYTF
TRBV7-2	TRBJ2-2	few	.	TGTGCCAGCAGCTTCCTCGGGATAGACACCGGGGAGCTGTTTTTT	CASSFLGIDTGELFF
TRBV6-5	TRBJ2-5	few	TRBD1	TGTGCCATAAAAGCGACAGGGATGACTTCTGCGACCCAGTACTTC	CAIKATGMTSATQYF
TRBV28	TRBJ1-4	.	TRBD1	TGTGCCAGCAGTTCCTACAGGGGAACTACTGGGGGTGAAAAACTGTTTTTT	CASSSYRGTTGGEKLFF
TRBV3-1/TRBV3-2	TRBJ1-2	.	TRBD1	TGTGCCAGCAGCCAAGTTTTAGTGCGACAGGGTAATGGCTACACCTTC	CASSQVLVRQGNGYTF
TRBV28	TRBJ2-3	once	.	TGTGCCAGCAGTTTCTACGGGAGGGGGCCCCGCACAGATACGCAGTATTTT	CASSFYGRGPRTDTQYF
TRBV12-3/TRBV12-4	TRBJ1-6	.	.	TGTGCCAGCAGGGACAGCCTTAATTCACCCCTCCACTTT	CASRDSLNSPLHF
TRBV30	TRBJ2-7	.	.	TGTGCCTGGAGTGTTCCGGGGAGTCCCTACGAGCAGTACTTC	CAWSVPGSPYEQYF
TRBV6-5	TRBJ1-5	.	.	TGTGCCAGCAGTAATACAGGCAATAGCAATCAGCCCCAGCATTTT	CASSNTGNSNQPQHF
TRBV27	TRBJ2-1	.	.	TGTGCCAGCAGTTTCGTAGACAATGAGCAGTTCTTC	CASSFVDNEQFF
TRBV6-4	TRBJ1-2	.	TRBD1	TGTGCCAGCAGTGGGGACAGGGAACACTATGGCTACACCTTC	CASSGDREHYGYTF
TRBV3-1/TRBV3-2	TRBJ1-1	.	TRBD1	TGTGCCAGCAGCGGACAGGTGAACACTGAAGCTTTCTTT	CASSGQVNTEAFF
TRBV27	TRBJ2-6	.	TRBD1	TGTGCCAGCAGGAGGGACAGCCTCTCTGGGGCCAACGTCCTGACTTTC	CASRRDSLSGANVLTF
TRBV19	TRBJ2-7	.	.	TGTGCCAGTAGCACGAGGGCACGGGACGAGCAGTACTTC	CASSTRARDEQYF
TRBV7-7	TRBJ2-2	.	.	TGTGCCAGCAGCTTTCGAAGGAGGGGTGAAACCGGGGAGCTGTTTTTT	CASSFRRRGETGELFF
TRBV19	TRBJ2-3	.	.	TGTGCCAGTAGTATCAGGACAGCAACAGATACGCAGTATTTT	CASSIRTATDTQYF
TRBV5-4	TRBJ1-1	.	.	TGTGCCAGCAGCCCGTCGGTGGGGGGCACTGAAGCTTTCTTT	CASSPSVGGTEAFF
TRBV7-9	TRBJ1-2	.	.	TGTGCCAGCAGCTTAGAATCCGCAGGGATCCCCTATGGCTACACCTTC	CASSLESAGIPYGYTF
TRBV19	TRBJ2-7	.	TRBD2	TGTGCCAGTAGTACGACTAGCGGGGCCTCCTACGAGCAGTACTTC	CASSTTSGASYEQYF
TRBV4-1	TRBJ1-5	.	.	TGCGCCAGCAGCCAAGGACTGAGCAATCAGCCCCAGCATTTT	CASSQGLSNQPQHF
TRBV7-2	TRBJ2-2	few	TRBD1	TGTGCCAGCAGCTTACAGGGGGCAGGCGCCGGGGAGCTGTTTTTT	CASSLQGAGAGELFF
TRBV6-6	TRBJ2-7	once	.	TGTGCCAGCAGTCAGCAACAGGGATCCTACGAGCAGTACTTC	CASSQQQGSYEQYF
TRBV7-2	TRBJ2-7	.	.	TGTGCCAGCAGCTTAGACCCCGCGGGGGCCTACTACGAGCAGTACTTC	CASSLDPAGAYYEQYF
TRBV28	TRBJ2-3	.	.	TGTGCCAGCAGTCCCCTGGGGCTCTCAGATACGCAGTATTTT	CASSPLGLSDTQYF
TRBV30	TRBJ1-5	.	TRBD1	TGTGCCTGGAGCCGGACAGGGAATCGTCAGCCCCAGCATTTT	CAWSRTGNRQPQHF
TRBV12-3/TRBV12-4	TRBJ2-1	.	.	TGTGCCAGCAGTTTCTACCCCTACAATGAGCAGTTCTTC	CASSFYPYNEQFF
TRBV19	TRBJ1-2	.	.	TGTGCCAGTAGTCCCGGGGTTGTCGGCTATGGCTACACCTTC	CASSPGVVGYGYTF
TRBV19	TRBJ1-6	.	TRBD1	TGTGCCAGTATGGGACAGCTCTATAATTCACCCCTCCACTTT	CASMGQLYNSPLHF
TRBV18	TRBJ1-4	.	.	TGTGCCACCACGGAGGACAATGAAAAACTGTTTTTT	CATTEDNEKLFF
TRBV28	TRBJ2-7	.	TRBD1	TGTGCCAGCGGAACCGGGACAGAGCTATTGTTGAGCTCCTACGAGCAGTACTTC	CASGTGTELLLSSYEQYF
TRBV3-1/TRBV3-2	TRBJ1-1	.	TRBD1	TGTGCCAGCAGCCTAGGACAGGGGAACACTGAAGCTTTCTTT	CASSLGQGNTEAFF
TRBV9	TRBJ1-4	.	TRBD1	TGTGCCAGCAGCCCCGGACAGGGATATAATGAAAAACTGTTTTTT	CASSPGQGYNEKLFF
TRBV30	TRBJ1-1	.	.	TGTGCCTGGAGTGTAATGGCCACTGAAGCTTTCTTT	CAWSVMATEAFF
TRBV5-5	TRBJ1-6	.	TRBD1	TGTGCCAGCAGCCAAGGGACAGCCCCCGCTGGACCCCTCCACTTT	CASSQGTAPAGPLHF
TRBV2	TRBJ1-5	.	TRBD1	TGTGCCAGTGGAGGACAGGGGGCGGCTAGCAATCAGCCCCAGCATTTT	CASGGQGAASNQPQHF
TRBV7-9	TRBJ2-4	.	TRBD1	TGTGCCAGCAGCTTAGGGTTAGGGACAGTCAACATTCAGTACTTC	CASSLGLGTVNIQYF
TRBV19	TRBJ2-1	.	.	TGTGCCAGTAGTACAACCGGGAAAGATGAGCAGTTCTTC	CASSTTGKDEQFF
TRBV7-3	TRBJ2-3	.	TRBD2	TGTGCCAGCAGCCTCGGGACTAGCGCGACAGATACGCAGTATTTT	CASSLGTSATDTQYF
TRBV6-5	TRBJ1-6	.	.	TGTGCCAGCAGTTTTGGGGGCGGGGGTAATTCACCCCTCCACTTT	CASSFGGGGNSPLHF
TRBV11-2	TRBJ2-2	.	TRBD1	TGTGCCAGCAGCCCGCAATCAAGACAGGGGGCACAGGACACCGGGGAGCTGTTTTTT	CASSPQSRQGAQDTGELFF
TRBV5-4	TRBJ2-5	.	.	TGTGCCAGCAGCTTACCAGGGGGAGGAGAGGAGACCCAGTACTTC	CASSLPGGGEETQYF
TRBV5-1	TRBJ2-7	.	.	TGCGCCAGCAGCTTGTCCCCGGCGGCCTCCTACGAGCAGTACTTC	CASSLSPAASYEQYF
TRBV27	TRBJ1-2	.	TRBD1	TGTGCCAGCAGTCCCGGGACAGGGAAAGCTAACTATGGCTACACCTTC	CASSPGTGKANYGYTF
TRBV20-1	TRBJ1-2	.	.	TGCAGTGCTAGTAAGCTGCCCTATGGCTACACCTTC	CSASKLPYGYTF
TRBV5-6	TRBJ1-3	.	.	TGTGCCAGCAGCGTCGGCGGAGGATTCTCTGGAAACACCATATATTTT	CASSVGGGFSGNTIYF
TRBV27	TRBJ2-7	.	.	TGTGCCAGCAGTTTAGGTTCGGGAACCTACGAGCAGTACTTC	CASSLGSGTYEQYF
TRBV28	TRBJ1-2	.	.	TGTGCCAGCAGTTTATCGGGGACTTTCTACGGCTACACCTTC	CASSLSGTFYGYTF